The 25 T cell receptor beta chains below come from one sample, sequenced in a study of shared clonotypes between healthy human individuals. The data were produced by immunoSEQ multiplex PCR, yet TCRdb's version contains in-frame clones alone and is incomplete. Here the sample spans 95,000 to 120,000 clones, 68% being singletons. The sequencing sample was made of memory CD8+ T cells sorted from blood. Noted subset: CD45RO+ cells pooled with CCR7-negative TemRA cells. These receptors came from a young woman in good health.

CDR3 sequence: CASSDGTGGREQFF. As DNA, the CDR3 is TGTGCCAGCAGCGACGGGACAGGGGGCAGAGAGCAGTTCTTC. The J gene is TRBJ2-1, the V gene TRBV27; 12 bases align to TRBD1. J was trimmed by 10 bases and V by 6 bases; bases with no gene match: 7. Germline V lookup: CDR1 MNHEY, CDR2 SMNVEV (reference sequence). This CDR3 comprises 14 residues.

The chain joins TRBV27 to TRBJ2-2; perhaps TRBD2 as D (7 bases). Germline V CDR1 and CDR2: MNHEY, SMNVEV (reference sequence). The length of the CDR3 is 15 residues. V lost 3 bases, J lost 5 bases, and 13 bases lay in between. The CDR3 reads CASSFARGQTGELFF. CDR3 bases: TGTGCCAGCAGTTTCGCGCGGGGGCAGACCGGGGAGCTGTTTTTT.

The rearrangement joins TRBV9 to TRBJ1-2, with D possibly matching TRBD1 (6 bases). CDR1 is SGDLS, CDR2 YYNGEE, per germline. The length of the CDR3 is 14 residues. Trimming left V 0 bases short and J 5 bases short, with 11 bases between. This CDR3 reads CASSVGQATYGYTF. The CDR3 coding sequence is TGTGCCAGCAGCGTAGGACAGGCGACGTATGGCTACACCTTC.

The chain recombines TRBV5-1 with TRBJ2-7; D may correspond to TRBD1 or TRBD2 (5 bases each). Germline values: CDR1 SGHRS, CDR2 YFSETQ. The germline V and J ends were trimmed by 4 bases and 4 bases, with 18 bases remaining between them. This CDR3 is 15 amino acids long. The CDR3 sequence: CASSQAGGWIYEQYF. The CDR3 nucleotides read TGCGCCAGCAGCCAGGCTGGGGGATGGATTTACGAGCAGTACTTC. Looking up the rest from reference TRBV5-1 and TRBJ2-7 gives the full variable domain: KAGVTQTPRYLIKTRGQQVTLSCSPISGHRSVSWYQQTPGQGLQFLFEYFSETQRNKGNFPGRFSGRQFSNSRSEMNVSTLELGDSALYLCASSQAGGWIYEQYFGPGTRLTVT.

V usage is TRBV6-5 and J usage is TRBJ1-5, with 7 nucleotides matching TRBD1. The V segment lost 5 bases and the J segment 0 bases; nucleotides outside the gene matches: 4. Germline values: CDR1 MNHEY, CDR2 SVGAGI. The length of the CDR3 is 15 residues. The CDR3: CASSIRQGSNQPQHF. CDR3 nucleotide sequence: TGTGCCAGCAGTATCCGACAGGGTAGCAATCAGCCCCAGCATTTT.

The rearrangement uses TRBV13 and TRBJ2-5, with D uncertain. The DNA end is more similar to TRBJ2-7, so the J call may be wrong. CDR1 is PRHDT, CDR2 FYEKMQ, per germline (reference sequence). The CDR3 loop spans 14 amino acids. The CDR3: CASSPSLRNYEQYF. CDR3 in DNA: TGTGCCAGCAGCCCTTCCCTCCGGAACTACGAGCAGTACTTC.

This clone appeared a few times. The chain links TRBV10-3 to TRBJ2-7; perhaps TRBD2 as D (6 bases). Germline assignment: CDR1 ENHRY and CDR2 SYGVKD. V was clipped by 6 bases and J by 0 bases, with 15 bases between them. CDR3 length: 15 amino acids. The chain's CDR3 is CAISPGEDSSYEQYF. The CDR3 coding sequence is TGTGCCATCAGCCCGGGAGAGGATAGCTCCTACGAGCAGTACTTC.

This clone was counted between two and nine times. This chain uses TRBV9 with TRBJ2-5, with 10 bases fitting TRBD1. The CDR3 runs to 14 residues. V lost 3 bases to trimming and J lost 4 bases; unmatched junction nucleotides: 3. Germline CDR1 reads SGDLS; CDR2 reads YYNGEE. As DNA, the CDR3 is TGTGCCAGCAGCGAGGGACAGGGGAGAGAGACCCAGTACTTC. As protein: CASSEGQGRETQYF.

CDR3 region: CASSGPGTGVCNSGRSSEQYF. CDR3 nucleotides: TGTGCCAGCAGCGGACCCGGGACAGGGGTTTGCAATAGCGGGAGATCTAGCGAGCAGTACTTC. The chain joins TRBV9 to TRBJ2-7, with a weak D call TRBD1 (10 bases). Trimming took 3 bases from V and 6 from J, leaving 37 bases between them. Per the germline V gene, CDR1 is SGDLS and CDR2 is YYNGEE. The CDR3 loop spans 21 amino acids.

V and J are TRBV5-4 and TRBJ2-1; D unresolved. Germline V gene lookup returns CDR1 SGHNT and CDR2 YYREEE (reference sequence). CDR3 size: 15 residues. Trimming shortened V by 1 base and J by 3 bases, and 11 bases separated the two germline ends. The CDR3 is CASSLNEDGYNEQFF. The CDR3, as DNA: TGTGCCAGCAGCTTGAATGAGGACGGCTACAATGAGCAGTTCTTC.

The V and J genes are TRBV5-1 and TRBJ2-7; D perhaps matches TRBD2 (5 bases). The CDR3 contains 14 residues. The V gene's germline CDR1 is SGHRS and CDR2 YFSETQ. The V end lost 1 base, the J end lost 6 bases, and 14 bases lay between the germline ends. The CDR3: CASSLNPDEGEQYF. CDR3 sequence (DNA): TGCGCCAGCAGCTTGAACCCGGACGAGGGCGAGCAGTACTTC.

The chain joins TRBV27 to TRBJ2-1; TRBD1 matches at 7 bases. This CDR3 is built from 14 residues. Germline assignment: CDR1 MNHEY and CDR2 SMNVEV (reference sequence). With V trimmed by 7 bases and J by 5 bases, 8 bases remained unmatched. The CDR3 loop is CASMKGTANNEQFF. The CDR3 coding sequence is TGTGCCAGCATGAAAGGGACAGCTAACAATGAGCAGTTCTTC.

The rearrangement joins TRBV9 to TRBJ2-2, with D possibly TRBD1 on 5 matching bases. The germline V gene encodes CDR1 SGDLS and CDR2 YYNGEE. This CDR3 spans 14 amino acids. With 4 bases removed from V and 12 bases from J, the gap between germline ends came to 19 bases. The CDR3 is CASSTSQGTEKLFF. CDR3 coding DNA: TGTGCCAGCAGCACATCCCAGGGTACAGAGAAGCTGTTTTTT.

The CDR3 sequence is CASSRSADMSYNEQFF. CDR3 coding DNA: TGTGCCAGCAGCCGTTCAGCGGACATGTCCTACAATGAGCAGTTCTTC. The chain is built from TRBV4-2 and TRBJ2-1; D may be TRBD1 or TRBD2 (5 bases each). CDR3 length: 16 residues. Trimming pared 4 bases from V and 1 base from J, leaving 14 bases between. Germline V gives CDR1 LGHNA, CDR2 YNFKEQ.

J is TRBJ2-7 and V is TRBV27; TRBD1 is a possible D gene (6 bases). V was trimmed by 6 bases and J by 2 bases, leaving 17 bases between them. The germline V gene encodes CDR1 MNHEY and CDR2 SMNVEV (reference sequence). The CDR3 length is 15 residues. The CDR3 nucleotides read TGTGCCAGCAGCCAAAGACAGGCCCTAACCTACGAGCAGTACTTC. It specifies CASSQRQALTYEQYF.

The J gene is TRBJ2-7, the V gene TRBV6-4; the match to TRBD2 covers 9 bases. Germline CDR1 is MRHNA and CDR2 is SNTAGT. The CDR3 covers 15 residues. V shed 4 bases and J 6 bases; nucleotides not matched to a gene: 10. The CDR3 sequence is CASSAEAGGPREQYF. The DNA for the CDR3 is TGTGCCAGCAGTGCAGAGGCGGGAGGGCCACGCGAGCAGTACTTC.

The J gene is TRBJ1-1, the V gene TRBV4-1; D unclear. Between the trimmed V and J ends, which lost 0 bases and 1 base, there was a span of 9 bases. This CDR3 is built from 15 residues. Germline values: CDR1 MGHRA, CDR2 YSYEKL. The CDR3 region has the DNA TGCGCCAGCAGCCAAGATGGGGTCCCGAACACTGAAGCTTTCTTT. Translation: CASSQDGVPNTEAFF.

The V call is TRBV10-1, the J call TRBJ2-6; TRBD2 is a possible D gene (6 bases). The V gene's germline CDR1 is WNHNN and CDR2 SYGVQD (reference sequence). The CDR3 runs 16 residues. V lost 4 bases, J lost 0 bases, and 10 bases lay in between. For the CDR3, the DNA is TGCGCCAGCAGTGCGGGAGTAGTCTCTGGGGCCAACGTCCTGACTTTC. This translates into CASSAGVVSGANVLTF.

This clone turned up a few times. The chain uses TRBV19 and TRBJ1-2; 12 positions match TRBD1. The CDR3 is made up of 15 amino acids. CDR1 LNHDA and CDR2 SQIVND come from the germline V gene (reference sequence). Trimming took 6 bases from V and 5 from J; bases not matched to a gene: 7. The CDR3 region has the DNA TGTGCCAGTAGCGGGACAGGGGGCGGCCGATATGGCTACACCTTC. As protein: CASSGTGGGRYGYTF. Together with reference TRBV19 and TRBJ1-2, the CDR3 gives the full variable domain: DGGITQSPKYLFRKEGQNVTLSCEQNLNHDAMYWYRQDPGQGLRLIYYSQIVNDFQKGDIAEGYSVSREKKESFPLTVTSAQKNPTAFYLCASSGTGGGRYGYTFGSGTRLTVV.

The CDR3 reads CASSLAGGELFF. The CDR3 nucleotides are TGTGCCAGCAGCTTAGCAGGGGGGGAGCTGTTTTTT. The gene calls are TRBV7-9 and TRBJ2-2; no definite D call. Trimming removed 0 bases from V and 8 bases from J, with 4 bases in between. Germline V CDR1 and CDR2: SEHNR, FQNEAQ (reference sequence). The CDR3 is 12 amino acids.

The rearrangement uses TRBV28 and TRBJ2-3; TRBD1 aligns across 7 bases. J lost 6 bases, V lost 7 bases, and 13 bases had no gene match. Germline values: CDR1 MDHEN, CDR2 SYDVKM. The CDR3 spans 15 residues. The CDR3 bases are TGTGCCAGCACCCTGGGGACAGCCACGGGGGATACGCAGTATTTT. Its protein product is CASTLGTATGDTQYF.

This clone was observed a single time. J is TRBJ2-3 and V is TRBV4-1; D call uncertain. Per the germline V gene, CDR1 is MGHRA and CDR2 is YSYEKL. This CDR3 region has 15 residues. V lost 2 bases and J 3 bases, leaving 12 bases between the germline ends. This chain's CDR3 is CASSQSPAETDTQYF. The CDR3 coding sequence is TGCGCCAGCAGCCAATCTCCGGCCGAGACAGATACGCAGTATTTT.

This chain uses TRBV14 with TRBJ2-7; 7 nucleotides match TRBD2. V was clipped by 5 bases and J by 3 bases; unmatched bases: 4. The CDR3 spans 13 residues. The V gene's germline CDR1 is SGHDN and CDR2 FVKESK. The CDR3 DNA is TGTGCCAGCAGCTTGACTAGCAGCTACGAGCAGTACTTC. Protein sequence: CASSLTSSYEQYF.

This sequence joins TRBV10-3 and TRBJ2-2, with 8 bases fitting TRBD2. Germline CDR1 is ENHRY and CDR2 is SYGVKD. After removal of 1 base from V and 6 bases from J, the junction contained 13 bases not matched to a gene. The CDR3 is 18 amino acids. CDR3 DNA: TGTGCCATCAGTGAGTGTATTTACTGCGGGAGGTTGGCCGGGGAGCTGTTTTTT. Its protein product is CAISECIYCGRLAGELFF.

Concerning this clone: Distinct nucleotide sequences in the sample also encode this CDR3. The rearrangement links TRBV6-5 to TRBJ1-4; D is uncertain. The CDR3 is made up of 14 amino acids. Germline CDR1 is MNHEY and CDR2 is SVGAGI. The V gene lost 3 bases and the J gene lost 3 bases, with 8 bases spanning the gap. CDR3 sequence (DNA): TGTGCCAGCAGTTATACAGTATCTAATGAAAAACTGTTTTTT. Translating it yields CASSYTVSNEKLFF.